One sample yielded the 5 T cell receptor beta chains listed below, sequenced in a study of response to subunit inactivated influenza vaccine. Via MiXCR, TCRdb re-called the RT-PCR reads, giving one row per CDR3 protein. The sample yields about 310,000 distinct CDR3 sequences, 20% to 25% seen once. Sequencing was performed on PBMCs from blood, taken 21 months after vaccination. All receptors derive from a man between 50 and 75 years old who received an inactivated influenza vaccine.

In its sample, this clonotype was seen a few times. V usage is TRBV29-1 and J usage is TRBJ1-1; no clear D. Germline-derived CDR1 and CDR2 are SQVTM and ANQGSEA. V was trimmed by 3 bases and J by 1 base, leaving 9 bases between them. CDR3 length: 13 amino acids. The CDR3 loop reads CSVDYRENTEAFF. DNA of the CDR3: TGCAGCGTTGATTACAGAGAGAACACTGAAGCTTTCTTT. The full variable domain, its missing parts supplied by reference TRBV29-1 and TRBJ1-1, is SAVISQKPSRDICQRGTSLTIQCQVDSQVTMMFWYRQQPGQSLTLIATANQGSEATYESGFVIDKFPISRPNLTFSTLTVSNMSPEDSSIYLCSVDYRENTEAFFGQGTRLTVV.

To note about this clonotype: The junction differs from germline at one of its ends, possibly a read error. The V call is TRBV7-7, the J call TRBJ2-7; 8 bases fit TRBD1. The germline V gene has CDR1 SSHAT and CDR2 FNYEAQ (reference sequence). The CDR3 runs to 16 residues. The CDR3 reads CASSPFDRGSSYEQYF. For the CDR3, the DNA is TGTGCTAGCAGCCCGTTCGACAGGGGAAGCTCCTACGAGCAGTACTTC.

This clonotype was seen at least ten times. This chain uses TRBV12-3 or TRBV12-4 with TRBJ1-6; D remains ambiguous. The CDR3 has 14 amino acids. Trimming took 3 bases from V and 9 from J, leaving 12 bases between them. The CDR3 DNA follows: TGTGCCAGCAGTTTTCGCCTGCCCCCTTCACCCCTCCACTTT. It yields the protein CASSFRLPPSPLHF.

The genes are TRBV2 and TRBJ2-3; 11 bases align to TRBD2. The CDR3 extends over 22 amino acids. V shed 5 bases and J 2 bases; nucleotides not matched to a gene: 24. Germline V gene lookup returns CDR1 SNHLY and CDR2 FYNNEI. CDR3: CASSFNPRPGLAEPLDTDTQYF. CDR3 DNA sequence: TGTGCCAGCAGTTTCAATCCTAGACCGGGACTAGCGGAACCATTAGACACAGATACGCAGTATTTT.

This clonotype was counted between two and nine times. The chain links TRBV7-2 to TRBJ1-5; D unresolved. CDR3 size: 15 residues. The V end lost 3 bases, the J end lost 2 bases, and 11 bases lay between the germline ends. The germline gives CDR1 SGHTA, CDR2 FQGNSA. CDR3 nucleotides: TGTGCCAGCAGCTTGAGCAGGAATGGCAATCAGCCCCAGCATTTT. Protein product: CASSLSRNGNQPQHF.